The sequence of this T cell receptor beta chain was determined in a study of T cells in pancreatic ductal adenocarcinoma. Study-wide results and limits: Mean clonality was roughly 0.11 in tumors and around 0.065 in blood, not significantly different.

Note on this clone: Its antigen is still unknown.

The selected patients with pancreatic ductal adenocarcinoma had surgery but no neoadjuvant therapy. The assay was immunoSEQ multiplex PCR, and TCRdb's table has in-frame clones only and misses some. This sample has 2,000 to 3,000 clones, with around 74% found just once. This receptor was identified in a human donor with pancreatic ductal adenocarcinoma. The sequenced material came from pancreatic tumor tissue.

DNA of the CDR3: TGTGCCAGCAGCCCTATGTGGGACAGGGAAATTAATGAGCAGTTCTTC. Protein sequence: CASSPMWDREINEQFF. V and J are TRBV7-2 and TRBJ2-1, with TRBD1 matching 9 bases. The junction had 12 bases not matched to a gene; V was cut back by 5 bases and J by 7 bases. Germline V gives CDR1 SGHTA, CDR2 FQGNSA. The CDR3 contains 16 residues. Looking up the rest from reference TRBV7-2 and TRBJ2-1 gives the full variable domain: GAGVSQSPSNKVTEKGKDVELRCDPISGHTALYWYRQSLGQGLEFLIYFQGNSAPDKSGLPSDRFSAERTGGSVSTLTIQRTQQEDSAVYLCASSPMWDREINEQFFGPGTRLTVL.